These 17 T cell receptor beta chains were sequenced from one sample in a study of beta chain features in type 1 diabetes. Isolated RNA was reverse transcribed in full, so expressed TCRB transcripts were sequenced. TCRdb's copy holds only in-frame clones and misses some; the assay was immunoSEQ multiplex PCR. The profile shows over 15,000 clones, roughly 40% of them singletons. Source material: stem cell memory CD4+ T cells from blood. The receptors stem from a woman in her 40s in good health.

This clone has more than one count but fewer than ten. This chain uses TRBV5-4 with TRBJ2-7, with a weak D call TRBD2 (6 bases). This CDR3 spans 13 amino acids. Trimming removed 0 bases at V and 7 bases at J, with 11 bases between. Per the germline V gene, CDR1 is SGHNT and CDR2 is YYREEE (reference sequence). CDR3 nucleotides: TGTGCCAGCAGCTTGGCACTAGCTTGGGAGCAGTACTTC. It yields the protein CASSLALAWEQYF.

By share of the sample, this clone is medium-sized. The rearrangement uses TRBV7-9 and TRBJ1-4; 8 nucleotides match TRBD1. CDR3 length equals 15 residues. V dropped 7 bases and J dropped 8; count of bases not matched to a gene: 12. CDR1 and CDR2 (germline): SEHNR, FQNEAQ (reference sequence). The CDR3 here is CASTPADRADEKLFF. CDR3 coding DNA: TGTGCCAGCACCCCAGCGGACAGGGCCGACGAAAAACTGTTTTTT. Complete variable domain (other parts from reference TRBV7-9 and TRBJ1-4): DTGVSQNPRHKITKRGQNVTFRCDPISEHNRLYWYRQTLGQGPEFLTYFQNEAQLEKSRLLSDRFSAERPKGSFSTLEIQRTEQGDSAMYLCASTPADRADEKLFFGSGTQLSVL.

This clone was detected only a few times. The rearrangement joins TRBV15 to TRBJ1-6, with a possible D match to TRBD1 (6 bases). Trimming removed 0 bases at V and 6 bases at J, with 15 bases between. The CDR3 has 17 residues. Germline CDR1 reads LNHNV; CDR2 reads YYDKDF (reference sequence). The CDR3 nucleotides are TGTGCCACCAGCAGAGATCACGGTGGGGGCCCTAATTCACCCCTCCACTTT. This codes for CATSRDHGGGPNSPLHF.

V is TRBV14 and J is TRBJ2-2; TRBD2 is a possible D gene (5 bases). V lost 2 bases and J lost 6, with 13 bases in between. Germline V gene data show CDR1 as SGHDN and CDR2 as FVKESK. The CDR3 totals 15 residues. DNA of the CDR3: TGTGCCAGCAGCCAAACACTAGTGGTGGCCGGGGAGCTGTTTTTT. It is translated as CASSQTLVVAGELFF.

This clone was counted once. The genes are TRBV10-1 and TRBJ1-6, with 9 bases fitting TRBD1. J was trimmed by 9 bases and V by 6 bases; bases with no gene match: 12. Germline V lookup: CDR1 WNHNN, CDR2 SYGVQD (reference sequence). CDR3 length: 16 residues. The CDR3 here is CASSEKGQGERSPLHF. CDR3 nucleotides: TGCGCCAGCAGCGAAAAGGGACAGGGTGAACGTTCACCCCTCCACTTT.

This clone has more than one count but fewer than ten. The gene calls are TRBV7-9 and TRBJ1-3; D is unresolved. Germline V CDR1 and CDR2: SEHNR, FQNEAQ (reference sequence). V lost 0 bases and J lost 0, with 9 bases in between. The CDR3 spans 16 residues. The CDR3 protein is CASSLAGLLSGNTIYF. The CDR3 DNA is TGTGCCAGCAGCTTAGCCGGACTACTCTCTGGAAACACCATATATTTT.

CDR3 protein: CASSPVGTGEETQYF. CDR3 coding DNA: TGCGCCAGCAGCCCTGTCGGGACAGGGGAGGAGACCCAGTACTTC. This rearrangement joins TRBV4-1 to TRBJ2-5; TRBD1 agrees at 10 bases. J lost 5 bases, V lost 4 bases, and 7 bases had no gene match. The CDR3 runs to 15 residues. Germline CDR1 reads MGHRA; CDR2 reads YSYEKL.

The rearrangement links TRBV7-7 to TRBJ2-2; D might be TRBD1 (5 bases). This CDR3 spans 14 amino acids. Germline V gene lookup returns CDR1 SSHAT and CDR2 FNYEAQ (reference sequence). The V end was cut by 4 bases, the J end by 5 bases, with 11 bases between. The CDR3: CASSSSGFTGELFF. In nucleotides, the CDR3 is TGTGCCAGCAGCTCATCAGGGTTTACCGGGGAGCTGTTTTTT.

This clone was counted only a few times. CDR3 DNA: TGTGCCAGCAGTGAGACTGGTCCGGCAAGGGGCTACACCTTC. Its protein is CASSETGPARGYTF. This chain links TRBV7-9 with TRBJ1-2; D unclear. CDR3 length: 14 amino acids. V was clipped by 6 bases and J by 8 bases, with 19 bases between them. The germline V gene has CDR1 SEHNR and CDR2 FQNEAQ (reference sequence).

J is TRBJ2-2 and V is TRBV9; 15 bases map to TRBD2. The V gene's germline CDR1 is SGDLS and CDR2 YYNGEE. Trimming removed 4 bases from V and 5 bases from J; junction bases left unmatched: 6. The CDR3 contains 17 residues. The CDR3, as DNA: TGTGCCAGCAGCAAACGGACTAGCGGGGGGGCAACCGGGGAGCTGTTTTTT. Translating gives CASSKRTSGGATGELFF.

J is TRBJ2-7 and V is TRBV6-1; D perhaps matches TRBD1 (7 bases). Trimming pared 6 bases from V and 0 bases from J, leaving 15 bases between. The CDR3 is made up of 15 amino acids. Germline loops: CDR1 MNHNS, CDR2 SASEGT. CDR3 protein: CASSGGDSLSYEQYF. DNA for the CDR3: TGTGCCAGCAGCGGCGGGGACAGTCTCTCCTACGAGCAGTACTTC.

The chain combines TRBV11-2 with TRBJ2-7, with 8 bases that match TRBD2. This CDR3 has 17 amino acids. Germline assignment: CDR1 SGHAT and CDR2 FQNNGV. The junction had 14 bases not matched to a gene; V was cut back by 5 bases and J by 2 bases. CDR3 coding DNA: TGTGCCAGCAGCGCCCCGAGGAGCGGGGGAACCGCCTACGAGCAGTACTTC. Its translation is CASSAPRSGGTAYEQYF.

CDR3 loop: CASSSQNEKLFF. The CDR3 DNA follows: TGTGCCAGCAGCTCACAAAATGAAAAACTGTTTTTT. The gene calls are TRBV7-2 and TRBJ1-4, with no clear D. The CDR3 has 12 amino acids. V gave up 4 bases and J gave up 5 bases, with 5 bases separating them. CDR1 is SGHTA and CDR2 is FQGNSA in the germline V gene. The complete variable domain, with remaining parts taken from reference TRBV7-2 and TRBJ1-4, reads GAGVSQSPSNKVTEKGKDVELRCDPISGHTALYWYRQSLGQGLEFLIYFQGNSAPDKSGLPSDRFSAERTGGSVSTLTIQRTQQEDSAVYLCASSSQNEKLFFGSGTQLSVL.

This chain links TRBV11-2 with TRBJ1-2, with 7 bases matching TRBD1. Per germline, CDR1 SGHAT and CDR2 FQNNGV. V lost 3 bases to trimming and J lost 4 bases; unmatched junction nucleotides: 2. The CDR3 runs 13 residues. In DNA form, the CDR3 reads TGTGCCAGCAGCTTCGACAGGGCCTATGGCTACACCTTC. Translation: CASSFDRAYGYTF.

This clone was seen a few times. V and J are TRBV7-8 and TRBJ2-7; D unclear. The CDR3 contains 14 residues. Trimming pared 3 bases from V and 2 bases from J, leaving 11 bases between. Germline V gene sequence: CDR1 SGHVS, CDR2 FQNEAQ. CDR3 DNA: TGTGCCAGCAGCTTTGGCATGGTTACCTACGAGCAGTACTTC. Translation gives CASSFGMVTYEQYF.

The chain joins TRBV5-4 to TRBJ2-7; D not resolved. This CDR3 region has 14 residues. CDR1 and CDR2 (germline): SGHNT, YYREEE (reference sequence). Trimming took 0 bases from V and 5 from J, leaving 12 bases between them. This CDR3 reads CASSLALSLDEQYF. The CDR3 DNA sequence: TGTGCCAGCAGCTTGGCCCTAAGTTTGGACGAGCAGTACTTC.

In this sample, this clone turned up a few times. The rearrangement joins TRBV5-6 to TRBJ2-3; 11 bases align to TRBD2. This CDR3 is built from 13 residues. Germline V gene lookup returns CDR1 SGHDT and CDR2 YYEEEE. Trimming cost V 7 bases and J 13 bases; bases outside gene matches: 11. CDR3 in amino acids: CASFHSGGAEEYF. The DNA of the CDR3 is TGTGCCAGCTTTCATAGCGGGGGGGCCGAGGAGTATTTT.